Listed below are T cell receptor beta chains from one sample, sequenced in a study of blood T cell repertoires in COVID-19. Using immunoSEQ multiplex PCR, the repertoire was profiled, and TCRdb retains in-frame clones only, with some absent. The sample consists of around 120,000 clones, roughly 81% of them appearing once. Source material: peripheral blood. The receptors shown here come from a human donor in a cohort sampled during active COVID-19. The CDR3 runs from the conserved cysteine through the conserved F or W. The order of the fields is V gene, clone size, J gene, D gene, CDR3 DNA, CDR3 protein. The D gene is left open where the match is weak. Part of the rows lack a size; the others show once, few, many or a class for expanded clones.

v_call: TRBV7-9; clone_size: few; j_call: TRBJ2-1; d_call: NA; cdr3_nt: TGTGCCAGCAGCTTAACGAGAGTTGAGCAGTTCTTC; cdr3_aa: CASSLTRVEQFF
v_call: TRBV5-4; clone_size: NA; j_call: TRBJ2-1; d_call: TRBD2; cdr3_nt: TGTGCCAGCAGCTTGGGCGCTAGCGGGAGTCTTTCGGAGCAGTTCTTC; cdr3_aa: CASSLGASGSLSEQFF
v_call: TRBV12-3/TRBV12-4; clone_size: NA; j_call: TRBJ2-7; d_call: NA; cdr3_nt: TGTGCCAGCAGTTTGGCCTCCTACGAGCAGTACTTC; cdr3_aa: CASSLASYEQYF
v_call: TRBV24-1; clone_size: NA; j_call: TRBJ1-2; d_call: TRBD1; cdr3_nt: TGTGCCACCAGTGAGACCGGGACAGGATACTATGGCTACACCTTC; cdr3_aa: CATSETGTGYYGYTF
v_call: TRBV5-1; clone_size: NA; j_call: TRBJ2-4; d_call: NA; cdr3_nt: TGCGCCAGCAGCTTGGCAGGACAACCTGGGGACATTCAGTACTTC; cdr3_aa: CASSLAGQPGDIQYF
v_call: TRBV2; clone_size: NA; j_call: TRBJ2-5; d_call: NA; cdr3_nt: TGTGCCAGCAGTAAATATCCAGGGGCGCAAGAGACCCAGTACTTC; cdr3_aa: CASSKYPGAQETQYF
v_call: TRBV7-8; clone_size: NA; j_call: TRBJ2-3; d_call: NA; cdr3_nt: TGTGCCAGCAGCTTAGGGGCATTTACAGATACGCAGTATTTT; cdr3_aa: CASSLGAFTDTQYF
v_call: TRBV9; clone_size: NA; j_call: TRBJ2-7; d_call: NA; cdr3_nt: TGTGCCAGCAGCGTTGGCGGAGTGAGCTCCTACGAGCAGTACTTC; cdr3_aa: CASSVGGVSSYEQYF
v_call: TRBV15; clone_size: once; j_call: TRBJ1-6; d_call: TRBD1; cdr3_nt: TGTGCCACCAGGACAGACAGGGAACTAATAAATTCACCCCTCCACTTT; cdr3_aa: CATRTDRELINSPLHF
v_call: TRBV11-1; clone_size: NA; j_call: TRBJ2-1; d_call: NA; cdr3_nt: TGTGCCAGCAGCTTAAACCCTACCTACAATGAGCAGTTCTTC; cdr3_aa: CASSLNPTYNEQFF
v_call: TRBV19; clone_size: NA; j_call: TRBJ1-1; d_call: TRBD1; cdr3_nt: TGTGCCAGTAGTATAGATTCGGACAGGGCTGCTTTCTTT; cdr3_aa: CASSIDSDRAAFF
v_call: TRBV4-2; clone_size: once; j_call: TRBJ2-2; d_call: NA; cdr3_nt: TGTGCCAGCAGCCAAGACAGGGAACCCGGGGAGCTGTTTTTT; cdr3_aa: CASSQDREPGELFF
v_call: TRBV11-2; clone_size: NA; j_call: TRBJ1-1; d_call: NA; cdr3_nt: TGTGCCAGCAGCCTCAACAGGAACACTGAAGCTTTCTTT; cdr3_aa: CASSLNRNTEAFF
v_call: TRBV3-1/TRBV3-2; clone_size: NA; j_call: TRBJ2-3; d_call: TRBD2; cdr3_nt: TGTGCCAGCAGCCAATCTACTAGCGGGACGCAGTATTTT; cdr3_aa: CASSQSTSGTQYF
v_call: TRBV24-1; clone_size: few; j_call: TRBJ2-7; d_call: NA; cdr3_nt: TGTGCCACCAGTGACCCCTCCGGGGAACAGCAGTACTTC; cdr3_aa: CATSDPSGEQQYF
v_call: TRBV10-2; clone_size: NA; j_call: TRBJ2-7; d_call: TRBD1; cdr3_nt: TGCGCCAGCAAGGGGGGGCTGGGACAGGGGGCTGAAGAGCAGTACTTC; cdr3_aa: CASKGGLGQGAEEQYF
v_call: TRBV3-1/TRBV3-2; clone_size: NA; j_call: TRBJ2-1; d_call: TRBD2; cdr3_nt: TGTGCCAGCACGCCCTCGGGACTAGGGGACAATGAGCAGTTCTTC; cdr3_aa: CASTPSGLGDNEQFF
v_call: TRBV29-1; clone_size: NA; j_call: TRBJ2-3; d_call: NA; cdr3_nt: TGCAGCGTTGAAGGCGCGGGTCCTGGGGGCACAGATACGCAGTATTTT; cdr3_aa: CSVEGAGPGGTDTQYF
v_call: TRBV15; clone_size: NA; j_call: TRBJ1-6; d_call: NA; cdr3_nt: TGTGCCACCAGCAGAGAACAGGGCGATTCACCCCTCCACTTT; cdr3_aa: CATSREQGDSPLHF
v_call: TRBV9; clone_size: few; j_call: TRBJ1-3; d_call: NA; cdr3_nt: TGTGCCAGCAGCGTAGAAGGTAACAGACCTCAGCCTGGAAACACCATATATTTT; cdr3_aa: CASSVEGNRPQPGNTIYF
v_call: TRBV12-3/TRBV12-4; clone_size: NA; j_call: TRBJ1-6; d_call: NA; cdr3_nt: TGTGCCAGCAGTTTCCACGAGGATTCACCCCTCCACTTT; cdr3_aa: CASSFHEDSPLHF
v_call: TRBV11-3; clone_size: NA; j_call: TRBJ1-1; d_call: NA; cdr3_nt: TGTGCCAGCAGGAGGGGGAGCGCTGAAGCTTTCTTT; cdr3_aa: CASRRGSAEAFF
v_call: TRBV5-1; clone_size: NA; j_call: TRBJ2-3; d_call: NA; cdr3_nt: TGCGCCAGCAGCCCGGGGTTCGGCACAGATACGCAGTATTTT; cdr3_aa: CASSPGFGTDTQYF
v_call: TRBV5-1; clone_size: NA; j_call: TRBJ2-5; d_call: NA; cdr3_nt: TGCGCCAGCAGCTTGACAGGGTGGGAGACCCAGTACTTC; cdr3_aa: CASSLTGWETQYF
v_call: TRBV5-6; clone_size: NA; j_call: TRBJ2-1; d_call: TRBD2; cdr3_nt: TGTGCCAGCAGCTGGGGGGCTAGCGGGCCAAAGTCCTACAATGAGCAGTTCTTC; cdr3_aa: CASSWGASGPKSYNEQFF
v_call: TRBV9; clone_size: NA; j_call: TRBJ2-7; d_call: TRBD1; cdr3_nt: TGTGCCAGCAGCCCCCAGGGGGACACCTACGAGCAGTACTTC; cdr3_aa: CASSPQGDTYEQYF
v_call: TRBV27; clone_size: NA; j_call: TRBJ2-4; d_call: TRBD1; cdr3_nt: TGTGCCAGCAGTTCCTGGACAGGGGGCATCCAAAACATTCAGTACTTC; cdr3_aa: CASSSWTGGIQNIQYF
v_call: TRBV3-1/TRBV3-2; clone_size: NA; j_call: TRBJ1-2; d_call: NA; cdr3_nt: TGTGCCAGCAGCCAAGATCACTTTGTAGGGGCCGGATATGGCTACACCTTC; cdr3_aa: CASSQDHFVGAGYGYTF
v_call: TRBV5-1; clone_size: few; j_call: TRBJ2-6; d_call: NA; cdr3_nt: TGCGCCAGCAGCTTGGAGGGGACTTCTGGGGCCAACGTCCTGACTTTC; cdr3_aa: CASSLEGTSGANVLTF
v_call: TRBV2; clone_size: NA; j_call: TRBJ1-5; d_call: TRBD1; cdr3_nt: TGTGCCAGCAGGGAAGGGGGCCGGAGTCAGCCCCAGCATTTT; cdr3_aa: CASREGGRSQPQHF
v_call: TRBV18; clone_size: NA; j_call: TRBJ2-3; d_call: NA; cdr3_nt: TGTGCCAGCTCACCTTCGGTCCTCACAGATACGCAGTATTTT; cdr3_aa: CASSPSVLTDTQYF
v_call: TRBV28; clone_size: NA; j_call: TRBJ1-4; d_call: NA; cdr3_nt: TGTGCCAGCAGTTTAGGCCTGATTAATGAAAAACTGTTTTTT; cdr3_aa: CASSLGLINEKLFF
v_call: TRBV5-1; clone_size: NA; j_call: TRBJ2-1; d_call: TRBD1; cdr3_nt: TGCGCCAGCTCACCCGGGACAGGGGGATTGGGGGAGCAGTTCTTC; cdr3_aa: CASSPGTGGLGEQFF
v_call: TRBV7-2; clone_size: NA; j_call: TRBJ2-3; d_call: NA; cdr3_nt: TGTGCCAGCAGCTCGCGGACGGGGGAAGATACGCAGTATTTT; cdr3_aa: CASSSRTGEDTQYF
v_call: TRBV12-3/TRBV12-4; clone_size: NA; j_call: TRBJ1-6; d_call: NA; cdr3_nt: TGTGCCAGCACTATAACAGGGTTTGGGGCCCTCCACTTT; cdr3_aa: CASTITGFGALHF
v_call: TRBV2; clone_size: NA; j_call: TRBJ1-1; d_call: NA; cdr3_nt: TGTGCCAGCAGGGAGGGACGGACGAACACTGAAGCTTTCTTT; cdr3_aa: CASREGRTNTEAFF
v_call: TRBV5-1; clone_size: NA; j_call: TRBJ2-5; d_call: TRBD2; cdr3_nt: TGCGCCAGCCCAGGCGGGGGGGCCGGAGAGACCCAGTACTTC; cdr3_aa: CASPGGGAGETQYF
v_call: TRBV9; clone_size: NA; j_call: TRBJ2-7; d_call: NA; cdr3_nt: TGTGCCAGCAGCCCGAGGGACGAGCAGTACTTC; cdr3_aa: CASSPRDEQYF
v_call: TRBV3-1/TRBV3-2; clone_size: NA; j_call: TRBJ2-3; d_call: NA; cdr3_nt: TGTGCCAGCAGCCAAGAGGTAGTTTCAGATACGCAGTATTTT; cdr3_aa: CASSQEVVSDTQYF
v_call: TRBV12-3/TRBV12-4; clone_size: NA; j_call: TRBJ1-1; d_call: NA; cdr3_nt: TGTGCCAGCAGTTTGATGCCGCAGGCTCCAGCTTTCTTT; cdr3_aa: CASSLMPQAPAFF
v_call: TRBV9; clone_size: NA; j_call: TRBJ2-1; d_call: TRBD2; cdr3_nt: TGTGCCAGCAGCCCCTCTAGCGGGAGTTACAATGAGCAGTTCTTC; cdr3_aa: CASSPSSGSYNEQFF
v_call: TRBV19; clone_size: NA; j_call: TRBJ2-4; d_call: NA; cdr3_nt: TGTGCCAGTAGTATATCTGGGGCCTGGGACATTCAGTACTTC; cdr3_aa: CASSISGAWDIQYF
v_call: TRBV7-9; clone_size: NA; j_call: TRBJ2-3; d_call: NA; cdr3_nt: TGTGCCAGCAGCTCCGAGCTTAGCACAGATACGCAGTATTTT; cdr3_aa: CASSSELSTDTQYF
v_call: TRBV9; clone_size: NA; j_call: TRBJ1-1; d_call: NA; cdr3_nt: TGTGCCAGCAGCGCGGGGGGGAACACTGAAGCTTTCTTT; cdr3_aa: CASSAGGNTEAFF
v_call: TRBV18; clone_size: NA; j_call: TRBJ1-1; d_call: NA; cdr3_nt: TGTGCCAGCTCAATTCCCGGGACATCCTTCTATCGGAACACTGAAGCTTTCTTT; cdr3_aa: CASSIPGTSFYRNTEAFF
v_call: TRBV12-5; clone_size: NA; j_call: TRBJ2-7; d_call: NA; cdr3_nt: TGTGCTAGTGGTCCCCGGGCTGGGAGCTACGAGCAGTACTTC; cdr3_aa: CASGPRAGSYEQYF
v_call: TRBV4-1; clone_size: NA; j_call: TRBJ2-6; d_call: TRBD1; cdr3_nt: TGCGCCAGCAGCCCCGGGACAGGATCTGGGGCCAACGTCCTGACTTTC; cdr3_aa: CASSPGTGSGANVLTF
v_call: TRBV5-4; clone_size: once; j_call: TRBJ2-3; d_call: TRBD1; cdr3_nt: TGTGCCAGCAGCCCCGGGGCAGGGGGCAAGGGAGCAGATACGCAGTATTTT; cdr3_aa: CASSPGAGGKGADTQYF
v_call: TRBV20-1; clone_size: NA; j_call: TRBJ2-7; d_call: NA; cdr3_nt: TGCAGTGCTAACAGGGTATTCGAGCAGTACTTC; cdr3_aa: CSANRVFEQYF
v_call: TRBV11-1; clone_size: NA; j_call: TRBJ1-1; d_call: TRBD1; cdr3_nt: TGTGCCAGCAGCCCCCCGGGACAGATGAACACTGAAGCTTTCTTT; cdr3_aa: CASSPPGQMNTEAFF